A selection of T cell receptor beta chains follows, all from one sample in a study of cytotoxic CD8 clonotypes in ibrutinib-treated CLL. Only in-frame clones appear in the TCRdb table, and some are missing; sequencing was by immunoSEQ multiplex PCR. The table records 160,000 or so clones, around nine tenths of them present only once. The sample in question was PBMCs, obtained at disease progression, from a patient treated with ibrutinib. These TCRs come from a human donor with chronic lymphocytic leukemia. Both conserved end residues are trimmed from each CDR3. Fields, in order: D gene, V gene, J gene, CDR3 protein. D genes are given only for firm matches.

NA	TRBV9	TRBJ2-1	ASSPTQDSSSYNEQF
TRBD1	TRBV12-5	TRBJ1-3	ASGTGTVTGNTIY
TRBD1	TRBV28	TRBJ2-1	ASSQTGTDRNEQF
TRBD1	TRBV5-1	TRBJ2-1	ASSLRLWGQGSRDEQF
TRBD1	TRBV19	TRBJ2-7	ASSDWGQGFYEQY
TRBD1	TRBV5-5	TRBJ2-7	ASNTGGMWGQGAHEQY
TRBD2	TRBV11-3	TRBJ2-1	ASSPGLAGGQQF
NA	TRBV6-1	TRBJ1-2	ASSEGRRKAYGYT
TRBD2	TRBV7-3	TRBJ2-1	ASSTLAGGDREQF
NA	TRBV28	TRBJ1-2	ASSPPSRAHGYT
NA	TRBV5-6	TRBJ2-1	ASSGQRTRWF
NA	TRBV18	TRBJ2-3	ASSPRQGGIEDTQY
NA	TRBV27	TRBJ1-1	ASSLQSGTTEAF
NA	TRBV29-1	TRBJ2-7	SVEGPGTSYEQY
NA	TRBV28	TRBJ1-2	ASRGRWRENYGYT
TRBD1	TRBV4-1	TRBJ1-1	ASSRTGITEAF
NA	TRBV29-1	TRBJ2-5	SVEPGQETQY
NA	TRBV7-9	TRBJ1-5	ASSLDAQFNQPQH
TRBD2	TRBV5-1	TRBJ2-7	ASSLGDTTSGYSYEQY
TRBD1	TRBV5-6	TRBJ1-5	ASTSMTGLNQPQH
NA	TRBV5-1	TRBJ1-1	ASSLVGGGTPTEAF
NA	TRBV5-5	TRBJ2-5	ASSSVQSGSETQY
NA	TRBV7-9	TRBJ2-7	ASSREGQKPYEQY
TRBD2	TRBV30	TRBJ2-1	AWTSGSRYNEQF
TRBD1	TRBV5-4	TRBJ2-5	ASSLPGGVQETQY
TRBD1	TRBV27	TRBJ2-7	ASSRQGVSYEQY
NA	TRBV4-2	TRBJ1-3	ASSQNIGNSGNTIY
NA	TRBV19	TRBJ1-2	ASTTGQGYT
NA	TRBV30	TRBJ2-7	AWRSTGTYEQY
TRBD2	TRBV5-6	TRBJ2-7	ASSLTLADPSYEQY
NA	TRBV4-1	TRBJ2-7	ASSQGSWLVGAHSYEQY
NA	TRBV12-5	TRBJ1-5	ANGLVGQRGSNQPQH
TRBD2	TRBV7-9	TRBJ2-3	ASSSGTSGGGTDTQY
TRBD1	TRBV5-1	TRBJ2-7	ASSLDTGGNYEQY
TRBD1	TRBV30	TRBJ2-5	AWSHRGGETQY